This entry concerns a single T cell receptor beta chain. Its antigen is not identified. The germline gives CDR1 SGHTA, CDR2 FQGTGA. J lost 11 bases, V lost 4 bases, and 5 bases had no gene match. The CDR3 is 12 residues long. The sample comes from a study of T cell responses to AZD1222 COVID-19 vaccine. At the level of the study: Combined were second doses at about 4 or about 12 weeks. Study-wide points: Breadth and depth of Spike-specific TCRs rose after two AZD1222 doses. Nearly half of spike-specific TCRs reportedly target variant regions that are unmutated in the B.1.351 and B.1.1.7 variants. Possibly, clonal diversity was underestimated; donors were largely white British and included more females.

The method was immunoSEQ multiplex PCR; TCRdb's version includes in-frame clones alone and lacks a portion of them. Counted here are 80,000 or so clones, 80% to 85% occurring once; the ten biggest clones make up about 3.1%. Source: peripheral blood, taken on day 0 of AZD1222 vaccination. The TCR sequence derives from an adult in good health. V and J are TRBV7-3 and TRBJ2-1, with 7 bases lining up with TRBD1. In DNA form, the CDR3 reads TGTGCCAGCAGCTCAACAGGGGACCAGCAGTTCTTC. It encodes CASSSTGDQQFF.